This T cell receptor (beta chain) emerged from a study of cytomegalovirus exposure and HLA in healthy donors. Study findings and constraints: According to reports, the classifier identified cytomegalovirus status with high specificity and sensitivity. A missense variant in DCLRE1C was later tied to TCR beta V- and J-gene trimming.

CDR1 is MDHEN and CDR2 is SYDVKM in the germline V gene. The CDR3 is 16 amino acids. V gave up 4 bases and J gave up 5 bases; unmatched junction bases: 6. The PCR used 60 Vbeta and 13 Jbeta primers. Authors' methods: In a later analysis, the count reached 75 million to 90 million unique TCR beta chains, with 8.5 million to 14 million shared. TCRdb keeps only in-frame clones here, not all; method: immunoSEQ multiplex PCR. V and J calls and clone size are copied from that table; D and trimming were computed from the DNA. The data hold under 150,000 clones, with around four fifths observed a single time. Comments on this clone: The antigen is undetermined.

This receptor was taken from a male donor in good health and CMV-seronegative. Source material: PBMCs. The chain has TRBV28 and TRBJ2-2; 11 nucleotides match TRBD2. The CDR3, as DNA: TGTGCCAGCAGTTCTTTTCGGACTAGCGGGACCGGGGAGCTGTTTTTT. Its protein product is CASSSFRTSGTGELFF.